The 29 T cell receptor beta chains below all came from one sample that was sequenced in a study of blood T cell repertoires in COVID-19. Clones were read by immunoSEQ multiplex PCR, and TCRdb kept only the in-frame ones, dropping some. The sample lists about 300,000 clones, roughly 84% occurring once. The sequenced sample consisted of peripheral blood. Source of these receptors: a human donor with COVID-19, enrolled during active disease. The donor label of this sample is uncertain.

This rearrangement joins TRBV20-1 to TRBJ2-3, with D perhaps matching TRBD2 (7 bases). CDR1 and CDR2 from the germline V gene are DFQATT and SNEGSKA (reference sequence). V gave up 3 bases and J gave up 3 bases, with 16 bases separating them. The CDR3 totals 15 residues. The CDR3 reads CSASGGREATDTQYF. The DNA of the CDR3 is TGCAGTGCTAGTGGGGGCCGGGAGGCGACAGATACGCAGTATTTT.

CDR3 DNA sequence: TGCGCCAGCAGCCCCGGCGGAGGGCGGGGGGCGATGCTGCCCCTCCACTTT. Translation gives CASSPGGGRGAMLPLHF. The genes are TRBV5-1 and TRBJ1-6; D is possibly TRBD1 (6 bases). The germline V gene encodes CDR1 SGHRS and CDR2 YFSETQ. The CDR3 is 17 residues long. V lost 4 bases, J lost 13 bases, and 27 bases lay in between.

J is TRBJ2-3 and V is TRBV30; 14 positions match TRBD2. Trimming at V came to 4 bases and at J to 4 bases, leaving 4 bases not matched to a gene. Germline V CDR1 and CDR2: GTSNPN, SVGIG (reference sequence). This CDR3 has 15 residues. CDR3 protein: CAWKGLAGVPDTQYF. The CDR3 DNA is TGTGCCTGGAAGGGACTAGCGGGAGTCCCAGATACGCAGTATTTT. Full variable domain (remainder filled in from reference TRBV30 and TRBJ2-3): SQTIHQWPATLVQPVGSPLSLECTVEGTSNPNLYWYRQAAGRGLQLLFYSVGIGQISSEVPQNLSASRPQDRQFILSSKKLLLSDSGFYLCAWKGLAGVPDTQYFGPGTRLTVL.

The sample holds a few counts of this clone. The chain employs TRBV29-1 and TRBJ2-3; possible D gene TRBD2, 5 bases. Germline values: CDR1 SQVTM, CDR2 ANQGSEA. The CDR3 length is 14 residues. Deletions cut 6 bases from V and 0 bases from J, with 13 bases between. DNA for the CDR3: TGCAGCGTCCCCAGAGCGGTTAGCACAGATACGCAGTATTTT. It codes for CSVPRAVSTDTQYF.

This clone showed up just a few times. This rearrangement joins TRBV19 to TRBJ1-5; D is undetermined. With 7 bases removed from V and 7 bases from J, the gap between germline ends came to 17 bases. Germline CDR1 is LNHDA and CDR2 is SQIVND (reference sequence). This CDR3 comprises 14 residues. CDR3 sequence (DNA): TGTGCCAGTACCCTAGGCATGGAACGCCAGCCCCAGCATTTT. It yields the protein CASTLGMERQPQHF.

J is TRBJ2-7 and V is TRBV13; D may be TRBD2 (5 bases). Trimming stripped 0 bases from V and 3 bases from J, with 12 bases between. CDR3 length: 15 residues. From germline, CDR1 is PRHDT and CDR2 FYEKMQ (reference sequence). As DNA, the CDR3 is TGTGCCAGCAGCTTAGGCCTAGCCGCCAACTACGAGCAGTACTTC. Its translation: CASSLGLAANYEQYF.

This chain connects TRBV24-1 to TRBJ2-5; TRBD2 matches 10 bases. CDR1 and CDR2 from the germline V gene are KGHDR and SFDVKD. V shed 4 bases, J shed 3 bases, and the junction held 7 bases outside the gene matches. CDR3 length: 16 amino acids. The CDR3 DNA is TGTGCCACCAGTGACCCCGGGACTAGCGCAGAAGAGACCCAGTACTTC. Amino acid sequence: CATSDPGTSAEETQYF.

CDR3 DNA: TGCGCCAGCAGCTTGGGGGGGCAAAATGAGCAGTTCTTC. Protein sequence: CASSLGGQNEQFF. The chain joins TRBV5-1 to TRBJ2-1; tentatively, D is TRBD1 (6 bases). CDR1 and CDR2 from the germline V gene are SGHRS and YFSETQ. Trimming removed 0 bases at V and 7 bases at J, with 8 bases between. The CDR3 is 13 residues long.

The V call is TRBV18, the J call TRBJ2-5; tentative D call: TRBD2 (6 bases). V lost 6 bases and J lost 1, with 9 bases in between. The CDR3 is 13 amino acids. Per the germline V gene, CDR1 is KGHSH and CDR2 is LQKENI. CDR3 sequence (DNA): TGTGCCAGCTCCGGAGGGATCCAAGAGACCCAGTACTTC. Protein sequence: CASSGGIQETQYF.

The J gene is TRBJ2-7, the V gene TRBV27; 8 bases line up with TRBD2. Germline V gives CDR1 MNHEY, CDR2 SMNVEV (reference sequence). The CDR3 is 16 amino acids. After removal of 6 bases from V and 1 base from J, the junction contained 11 bases not matched to a gene. The CDR3 DNA sequence: TGTGCCAGCAGGACCCTAGAGATAGCGGGATCCTACGAGCAGTACTTC. Protein sequence: CASRTLEIAGSYEQYF.

The genes are TRBV30 and TRBJ1-4; D is ambiguous. CDR3 length: 13 residues. The germline CDR1 and CDR2 sequences are GTSNPN and SVGIG (reference sequence). Deletions cut 8 bases from V and 10 bases from J, with 20 bases between. The CDR3 here is CAIPLEGLGKLFF. In DNA form, the CDR3 reads TGTGCCATCCCCCTCGAGGGATTGGGAAAACTGTTTTTT.

The chain couples TRBV15 to TRBJ2-5; a possible D gene is TRBD2 (6 bases). The V end lost 0 bases, the J end lost 8 bases, and 16 bases lay between the germline ends. This CDR3 comprises 15 residues. Germline V gives CDR1 LNHNV, CDR2 YYDKDF (reference sequence). The CDR3 sequence: CATSRESGGLKTQYF. DNA of the CDR3: TGTGCCACCAGCAGAGAATCCGGGGGTCTAAAAACCCAGTACTTC.

The chain is built from TRBV19 and TRBJ2-1, with TRBD2 matching 11 bases. This CDR3 is built from 15 residues. Germline V gene data show CDR1 as LNHDA and CDR2 as SQIVND (reference sequence). V trimming: 7 bases; J trimming: 7 bases; junction bases outside the gene matches: 9. DNA of the CDR3: TGTGCCAGTACCCCCGAGACTAGCGGGACTAATGAGCAGTTCTTC. Translated: CASTPETSGTNEQFF.

The CDR3 bases are TGCGCCAGCAGCTTGGTCCAACAAAGCGATGAGCAGTTCTTC. Its translation is CASSLVQQSDEQFF. V gene TRBV5-1 combines with J gene TRBJ2-1; D gene ambiguous. The CDR3 is made up of 14 amino acids. V was pared by 0 bases and J by 8 bases, with 12 bases between. In germline, CDR1 is SGHRS, CDR2 YFSETQ.

This chain connects TRBV19 to TRBJ1-1; 9 bases are a match to TRBD1. The CDR3 is made up of 14 amino acids. The J segment lost 4 bases and the V segment lost 6 bases, leaving 6 bases of the junction unmatched. Per the germline V gene, CDR1 is LNHDA and CDR2 is SQIVND (reference sequence). The CDR3 coding sequence is TGTGCCAGTAGCTACAGGGGGCAGGGCACTGAAGCTTTCTTT. Protein product: CASSYRGQGTEAFF. Supplemented by reference TRBV19 and TRBJ1-1, the full variable domain reads DGGITQSPKYLFRKEGQNVTLSCEQNLNHDAMYWYRQDPGQGLRLIYYSQIVNDFQKGDIAEGYSVSREKKESFPLTVTSAQKNPTAFYLCASSYRGQGTEAFFGQGTRLTVV.

CDR3 sequence: CASSLAGVQEKLFF. The DNA for the CDR3 is TGTGCCAGCAGCTTAGCGGGGGTTCAGGAAAAACTGTTTTTT. The chain employs TRBV11-2 and TRBJ1-4, with D possibly matching TRBD1 (5 bases). Trimming stripped 1 base from V and 8 bases from J, with 11 bases between. This CDR3 is built from 14 residues. Germline CDR1 is SGHAT and CDR2 is FQNNGV.

This clone appeared a few times. The rearrangement uses TRBV7-9 and TRBJ2-7; unclear D gene. The CDR3 is 14 residues long. V was shortened by 4 bases and J by 2 bases, with 12 bases between the two germline ends. Looked up from germline, CDR1 is SEHNR and CDR2 is FQNEAQ (reference sequence). The CDR3 loop reads CASSSNRHTYEQYF. CDR3 coding DNA: TGTGCCAGCAGCTCCAATCGACATACCTACGAGCAGTACTTC.

This clone showed up just a few times. J is TRBJ2-7 and V is TRBV28, with a possible D match to TRBD2 (6 bases). V was clipped by 4 bases and J by 7 bases, with 17 bases between them. Germline CDR1 and CDR2: MDHEN and SYDVKM. The CDR3 length is 14 residues. Here the CDR3 reads CASSSPGRGSEQYF. DNA for the CDR3: TGTGCCAGCAGTTCGCCGGGACGGGGGAGTGAGCAGTACTTC.

The rearrangement joins TRBV5-1 to TRBJ2-3, with 7 nucleotides matching TRBD1. Germline trimming cut 4 bases from V and 7 bases from J; bases unmatched to any gene: 12. The CDR3 totals 15 residues. Germline CDR1 reads SGHRS; CDR2 reads YFSETQ. In nucleotides, the CDR3 is TGCGCCAGCAGCACCGAGGGGGCAGGGGCTTATACGCAGTATTTT. Its protein product is CASSTEGAGAYTQYF.

This clone was seen more than once but under ten times. The J gene is TRBJ2-7, the V gene TRBV7-9; 7 positions agree with TRBD2. V lost 5 bases and J lost 0; bases outside the gene matches: 10. Germline CDR1 reads SEHNR; CDR2 reads FQNEAQ (reference sequence). This CDR3 contains 16 residues. The DNA for the CDR3 is TGTGCCAGCAGCCCGCAGGGAGGGCGGAACTCCTACGAGCAGTACTTC. The encoded protein is CASSPQGGRNSYEQYF.

This clone came up a few times. This rearrangement joins TRBV19 to TRBJ2-1, with 10 bases aligning to TRBD2. This CDR3 is 14 amino acids long. CDR1 LNHDA and CDR2 SQIVND come from the germline V gene (reference sequence). Germline trimming cut 6 bases from V and 6 bases from J; bases unmatched to any gene: 5. CDR3 DNA sequence: TGTGCCAGTAGCGCCGGGACTAGCGCCAATGAGCAGTTCTTC. Translated, it gives CASSAGTSANEQFF.

This clone was seen only a few times. The genes are TRBV10-3 and TRBJ1-4, with unresolved D. CDR3 length: 14 amino acids. Trimming removed 6 bases at V and 0 bases at J, with 8 bases between. CDR1 and CDR2 (germline): ENHRY, SYGVKD. For the CDR3, the DNA is TGTGCCATCAGCGATGACTCAACTAATGAAAAACTGTTTTTT. It translates to CAISDDSTNEKLFF.

The chain joins TRBV11-2 to TRBJ1-4; no reliable D call. The CDR3 totals 14 residues. The V gene's germline CDR1 is SGHAT and CDR2 FQNNGV. The V gene lost 1 base and the J gene lost 7 bases, with 10 bases spanning the gap. This CDR3 is CASSLVESGEKLFF. Written as DNA, the CDR3 is TGTGCCAGCAGCTTAGTGGAGTCTGGTGAAAAACTGTTTTTT.

J is TRBJ2-4 and V is TRBV6-6, with 7 bases identical to TRBD1. V shed 6 bases and J 0 bases; nucleotides not matched to a gene: 5. The germline V gene has CDR1 MNHNY and CDR2 SVGAGI (reference sequence). This CDR3 is 15 amino acids long. The DNA for the CDR3 is TGTGCCAGCAGAGATACAGGGGAAGCCAAAAACATTCAGTACTTC. Encoded protein: CASRDTGEAKNIQYF.

V usage is TRBV7-2 and J usage is TRBJ2-7, with a weak D call TRBD2 (6 bases). Germline assignment: CDR1 SGHTA and CDR2 FQGNSA. The CDR3 is 17 residues long. V shed 5 bases and J shed 4 bases, with 24 bases lying between them. CDR3 region: CASSQTPMREPFYEQYF. The CDR3 region has the DNA TGTGCCAGCAGCCAGACCCCAATGCGGGAACCTTTTTACGAGCAGTACTTC.

In the case of this clone: Other nucleotide sequences from this sample produce the same CDR3. The rearrangement joins TRBV19 to TRBJ1-5; D not resolved. The CDR3 runs 12 residues. Trimming removed 5 bases from V and 5 bases from J, with 7 bases in between. The germline gives CDR1 LNHDA, CDR2 SQIVND (reference sequence). DNA for the CDR3: TGTGCCAGTAGTTTGTATGATCAGCCCCAGCATTTT. It translates to CASSLYDQPQHF.

This clone is a singleton in its sample. J is TRBJ2-3 and V is TRBV3-1 (or the pseudogene TRBV3-2), with D possibly being TRBD2 (5 bases). CDR1 is LGHDT, CDR2 YNNKEL, per germline (reference sequence). The V end lost 1 base, the J end lost 4 bases, and 6 bases lay between the germline ends. This CDR3 has 13 residues. CDR3 sequence (DNA): TGTGCCAGCAGCCAAGGGGAGTCAGATACGCAGTATTTT. Protein product: CASSQGESDTQYF.

The chain recombines TRBV28 with TRBJ1-2; 11 bases line up with TRBD1. The CDR3 totals 15 residues. Germline V gives CDR1 MDHEN, CDR2 SYDVKM. V was clipped by 5 bases and J by 4 bases; unmatched bases: 6. CDR3 DNA sequence: TGTGCCAGCAGTCCGGGACAGGGGGAGGGCTATGGCTACACCTTC. Translated: CASSPGQGEGYGYTF.

This clone appeared a few times. The gene calls are TRBV19 and TRBJ1-2; 9 nucleotides agree with TRBD1. The V gene end was trimmed by 0 bases and the J gene end by 7 bases; junction bases not matched to a gene: 6. The CDR3 runs 15 residues. Germline-derived CDR1 and CDR2 are LNHDA and SQIVND (reference sequence). The CDR3, as DNA: TGTGCCAGTAGTATAGATCTACAGGGGGCTTTTGGCTACACCTTC. It codes for CASSIDLQGAFGYTF.